A single sample gave rise to the 23 T cell receptor beta chains below, sequenced in a study of blood T cell repertoires in COVID-19 (dated by TCRdb to 2018 to 2020). The library was produced with the immunoSEQ multiplex PCR assay. Drawn from immuneACCESS, this table holds only the in-frame rearrangements with V and J called that TCRdb kept. Clones are partly lost; checked studies trace under half to an unresolved V gene and leave the rest unexplained. This sample gives about 270,000 clones in total; around nine tenths of them show up just once. The ten largest clones capture roughly 2.2% of the sample. Input material: peripheral blood. The receptors were sampled from a man aged 50 to 60 with acute or convalescent COVID-19.

The chain uses TRBV2 and TRBJ2-5; no reliable D call. This CDR3 has 11 amino acids. The germline V gene has CDR1 SNHLY and CDR2 FYNNEI. The V gene lost 6 bases and the J gene lost 5 bases, with 7 bases spanning the gap. CDR3 region: CASSLRETQYF. CDR3 DNA sequence: TGTGCCAGCAGCCTCCGGGAGACCCAGTACTTC.

V and J are TRBV11-2 and TRBJ2-7; TRBD1 aligns across 7 bases. The CDR3 has 14 residues. CDR1 and CDR2 (germline): SGHAT, FQNNGV. Trimming at V came to 5 bases and at J to 3 bases, leaving 7 bases not matched to a gene. CDR3 protein: CASSGPGQYYEQYF. CDR3 sequence (DNA): TGTGCCAGCAGCGGACCGGGACAGTACTACGAGCAGTACTTC.

The chain links TRBV7-6 to TRBJ1-2; D might be TRBD1 (6 bases). The germline V and J ends were trimmed by 2 bases and 2 bases, with 15 bases remaining between them. Germline lookup yields CDR1 SGHVS and CDR2 FNYEAQ. This CDR3 region has 16 residues. The CDR3 loop is CASSLNTGRVNYGYTF. The CDR3 DNA sequence: TGTGCCAGCAGCTTAAACACAGGGAGGGTAAACTATGGCTACACCTTC.

This clone was counted between two and nine times. The chain combines TRBV3-1 (or the pseudogene TRBV3-2) with TRBJ1-6, with D perhaps TRBD1 (5 bases). The V gene's germline CDR1 is LGHDT and CDR2 YNNKEL (reference sequence). There are 14 residues in the CDR3. V gave up 4 bases and J gave up 7 bases, with 11 bases separating them. The CDR3 here is CASSPRQGNSPLHF. In DNA, the CDR3 is TGTGCCAGCAGCCCCCGTCAGGGCAATTCACCCCTCCACTTT.

The DNA of the CDR3 is TGTGCCAGTAAACCCCCGACAGGGGGCCCCTCTGTGGATAATTCACCCCTCCACTTT. It yields the protein CASKPPTGGPSVDNSPLHF. V and J are TRBV28 and TRBJ1-6, with TRBD1 identical over 10 bases. The germline V gene encodes CDR1 MDHEN and CDR2 SYDVKM. V lost 9 bases to trimming and J lost 5 bases; unmatched junction nucleotides: 19. The CDR3 has 19 residues.

The chain couples TRBV9 to TRBJ1-2; unclear D gene. Per the germline V gene, CDR1 is SGDLS and CDR2 is YYNGEE. The CDR3 consists of 11 residues. Deletions cut 3 bases from V and 8 bases from J, with 8 bases between. As DNA, the CDR3 is TGTGCCAGCAGCGACCCCCTAGGCTACACCTTC. It encodes CASSDPLGYTF. Full variable domain (missing parts from reference TRBV9 and TRBJ1-2): DSGVTQTPKHLITATGQRVTLRCSPRSGDLSVYWYQQSLDQGLQFLIQYYNGEERAKGNILERFSAQQFPDLHSELNLSSLELGDSALYFCASSDPLGYTFGSGTRLTVV.

The V and J genes are TRBV6-5 and TRBJ1-1, with no clear D. V dropped 6 bases and J dropped 5 bases, with 16 bases sitting between them. The germline V gene encodes CDR1 MNHEY and CDR2 SVGAGI. The CDR3 consists of 14 residues. CDR3 region: CASRDLGRATEAFF. DNA for the CDR3: TGTGCCAGCAGGGACTTGGGGAGAGCAACTGAAGCTTTCTTT.

This clone was found once. The chain recombines TRBV11-1 with TRBJ2-7; perhaps TRBD2 as D (7 bases). Trimming cost V 0 bases and J 3 bases, with 12 bases left between them. Per germline, CDR1 SGHAT and CDR2 FQDESV (reference sequence). CDR3 length equals 15 residues. The CDR3 loop is CASSLAPGGRYEQYF. The CDR3 region has the DNA TGTGCCAGCAGCTTAGCCCCGGGGGGCCGCTACGAGCAGTACTTC.

The V and J genes are TRBV18 and TRBJ2-2; possible D gene TRBD1, 6 bases. The CDR3 loop spans 14 amino acids. Germline V gene sequence: CDR1 KGHSH, CDR2 LQKENI. Trimming removed 0 bases from V and 5 bases from J, with 7 bases in between. In DNA, the CDR3 is TGTGCCAGCTCACCACCAGGACAGACCGGGGAGCTGTTTTTT. This codes for CASSPPGQTGELFF. The entire variable domain, with the rest obtained from reference TRBV18 and TRBJ2-2, is as follows: NAGVMQNPRHLVRRRGQEARLRCSPMKGHSHVYWYRQLPEEGLKFMVYLQKENIIDESGMPKERFSAEFPKEGPSILRIQQVVRGDSAAYFCASSPPGQTGELFFGEGSRLTVL.

The V gene is TRBV29-1, the J gene TRBJ1-2; 9 nucleotides align to TRBD1. The CDR3 is 13 amino acids. Germline assignment: CDR1 SQVTM and CDR2 ANQGSEA. The trim removed 6 bases at V and 8 bases at J, leaving 10 bases unmatched. CDR3 coding DNA: TGCAGCGTAGACCCCCGGACAGGGGAGGGCTACACCTTC. Protein sequence: CSVDPRTGEGYTF.

The genes are TRBV6-2 or TRBV6-3 and TRBJ2-3, with 9 bases matching TRBD2. V lost 0 bases, J lost 4 bases, and 5 bases stayed unmatched. The germline V gene encodes CDR1 MNHEY and CDR2 SVGEGT. The CDR3 runs to 16 residues. The CDR3 sequence is CASSYSGGGASDTQYF. CDR3 nucleotides: TGTGCCAGCAGTTACTCGGGCGGGGGGGCTTCAGATACGCAGTATTTT.

V usage is TRBV12-3 or TRBV12-4 and J usage is TRBJ2-7; D unclear. The CDR3 consists of 12 residues. V was cut by 6 bases and J by 2 bases, with 8 bases left in between. The CDR3: CASSHLTYEQYF. The CDR3 DNA sequence: TGTGCCAGCAGCCACTTAACCTACGAGCAGTACTTC.

The chain is built from TRBV5-1 and TRBJ2-5; maybe TRBD2 (6 bases). The germline V and J ends were trimmed by 5 bases and 1 base, with 9 bases remaining between them. The V gene's germline CDR1 is SGHRS and CDR2 YFSETQ. This CDR3 is 13 amino acids long. CDR3 sequence: CASRLGGQETQYF. The CDR3 region has the DNA TGCGCCAGCAGGCTCGGGGGCCAAGAGACCCAGTACTTC.

The V gene is TRBV10-3, the J gene TRBJ1-2, with 9 bases identical to TRBD1. CDR3 size: 15 residues. Germline V gene sequence: CDR1 ENHRY, CDR2 SYGVKD. Trimming cost V 5 bases and J 1 base; bases outside gene matches: 5. The CDR3 reads CAISSRTGDNYGYTF. Written as DNA, the CDR3 is TGTGCCATCAGTTCCCGGACAGGGGATAACTATGGCTACACCTTC.

The CDR3 bases are TGTGCCAGCAGTTACCCTCAGGGGGCTGAAGCTTTCTTT. Its protein is CASSYPQGAEAFF. The chain employs TRBV6-5 and TRBJ1-1; 7 bases line up with TRBD1. This CDR3 comprises 13 residues. Germline loops: CDR1 MNHEY, CDR2 SVGAGI. J gave up 6 bases and V 2 bases, and 3 bases lay outside the gene matches.

The rearrangement joins TRBV14 to TRBJ1-1, with 7 bases aligning to TRBD1. CDR1 SGHDN and CDR2 FVKESK come from the germline V gene. The CDR3 runs to 13 residues. V gave up 1 base and J gave up 4 bases; unmatched junction bases: 0. Here the CDR3 DNA reads TGTGCCAGCAGCCAAGCAGGGGGCACTGAAGCTTTCTTT. This sequence encodes CASSQAGGTEAFF.

For the CDR3, the DNA is TGTGCCAGCAGCCAAGAGGCAGGGAGGCCTGGAAACACCATATATTTT. Translated: CASSQEAGRPGNTIYF. The V call is TRBV3-1 (or the pseudogene TRBV3-2), the J call TRBJ1-3; TRBD1 might be the D (5 bases). This CDR3 is built from 16 residues. V lost 0 bases and J lost 2, with 11 bases in between. The germline V gene has CDR1 LGHDT and CDR2 YNNKEL (reference sequence).

This chain links TRBV4-1 with TRBJ1-1; 8 bases agree with TRBD1. This CDR3 has 15 amino acids. V lost 3 bases to trimming and J lost 1 base; unmatched junction nucleotides: 4. The germline CDR1 and CDR2 sequences are MGHRA and YSYEKL. CDR3 residues: CASSHPTGANTEAFF. The CDR3 bases are TGCGCCAGCAGCCACCCGACAGGGGCGAACACTGAAGCTTTCTTT.

This chain connects TRBV5-6 to TRBJ2-7, with a possible D match to TRBD1 (5 bases). Trimming shortened V by 3 bases and J by 4 bases, and 20 bases separated the two germline ends. Germline V gene sequence: CDR1 SGHDT, CDR2 YYEEEE. The CDR3 length is 16 residues. CDR3 protein: CASSSNRWTSKYEQYF. The CDR3, as DNA: TGTGCCAGCAGCTCTAACCGGTGGACATCAAAATACGAGCAGTACTTC.

This clone was detected a few times. Other DNA sequences from this sample encode an identical CDR3 as well. V is TRBV2 and J is TRBJ2-3; weak D call: TRBD1 (7 bases). Deletions cut 6 bases from V and 0 bases from J, with 13 bases between. CDR1 SNHLY and CDR2 FYNNEI come from the germline V gene. CDR3 length: 15 amino acids. The CDR3 region is CASRGGTASTDTQYF. As DNA, the CDR3 is TGTGCCAGCAGGGGCGGGACAGCCAGCACAGATACGCAGTATTTT.

The chain recombines TRBV30 with TRBJ2-7, with TRBD2 matching 7 bases. This CDR3 spans 13 amino acids. CDR1 and CDR2 (germline): GTSNPN, SVGIG (reference sequence). V was pared by 5 bases and J by 4 bases, with 8 bases of the junction left unmatched. The CDR3, as DNA: TGTGCCTGGGAGATTGAGCGGGGTTACGAGCAGTACTTC. Its protein is CAWEIERGYEQYF.

CDR3 in amino acids: CASSTRQMTDNSPLHF. For the CDR3, the DNA is TGTGCCAGCAGTACCAGACAGATGACCGATAATTCACCCCTCCACTTT. The chain uses TRBV27 and TRBJ1-6; D is possibly TRBD1 (5 bases). The CDR3 is 16 amino acids. The V end lost 5 bases, the J end lost 5 bases, and 16 bases lay between the germline ends. Germline CDR1 MNHEY, CDR2 SMNVEV (reference sequence).

The chain is built from TRBV7-2 and TRBJ1-5, with D possibly being TRBD1 (6 bases). The CDR3 is 13 residues long. Trimming left V 5 bases short and J 4 bases short, with 9 bases between. The germline V gene encodes CDR1 SGHTA and CDR2 FQGNSA. The CDR3 spells CASSLGQNQPQHF. The CDR3 nucleotides are TGTGCCAGCAGCCTAGGACAGAATCAGCCCCAGCATTTT.